Below are 28 T cell receptor beta chains sequenced from a single sample in a study of radiation and T cells in renal cell carcinoma. The time point is: blood 2 weeks post-SBRT. Noted treatment: 15 Gy SBRT to primary tumor, nephrectomy 4 weeks later. Produced via immunoSEQ multiplex PCR; TCRdb's table is partial and in-frame only. The sample lists 100,000 to 150,000 clones; around 81% were seen once. This specimen consisted of blood, obtained from a patient whose treatment included radiotherapy and nephrectomy. The receptors were sampled from a man aged 45-60 years with renal cell carcinoma.

This clone came up once. This chain links TRBV6-5 with TRBJ1-3; a weak D match, TRBD1 (5 bases). The CDR3 totals 15 residues. CDR1 MNHEY and CDR2 SVGAGI come from the germline V gene. V lost 6 bases to trimming and J lost 0 bases, with 12 bases between them. CDR3 in amino acids: CASSWRGPSGNTIYF. CDR3 sequence (DNA): TGTGCCAGCAGCTGGAGGGGCCCCTCTGGAAACACCATATATTTT.

As concerns this clone: The same CDR3 also results from other DNA sequences found in this sample. The chain uses TRBV2 and TRBJ1-5; D unresolved. This CDR3 region has 14 residues. Germline V gene lookup returns CDR1 SNHLY and CDR2 FYNNEI. V dropped 3 bases and J dropped 3 bases, with 9 bases sitting between them. CDR3 loop: CASSDSSSNQPQHF. The CDR3 region has the DNA TGTGCCAGCAGTGACTCATCTTCCAATCAGCCCCAGCATTTT.

The genes are TRBV6-5 and TRBJ1-1, with a tentative D call TRBD1 (5 bases). The CDR3 has 14 amino acids. Deletions cut 5 bases from V and 0 bases from J, with 10 bases between. Germline CDR1 MNHEY, CDR2 SVGAGI. The chain's CDR3 is CASSPGTVNTEAFF. CDR3 DNA sequence: TGTGCCAGCAGTCCTGGGACGGTGAACACTGAAGCTTTCTTT.

The chain couples TRBV6-1 to TRBJ2-2; unclear D gene. CDR3 size: 15 residues. Germline values: CDR1 MNHNS, CDR2 SASEGT. V lost 2 bases to trimming and J lost 6 bases, with 13 bases between them. CDR3 amino acids: CASSENEIGSGELFF. CDR3 in DNA: TGTGCCAGCAGTGAAAACGAGATAGGCTCCGGGGAGCTGTTTTTT.

J is TRBJ1-1 and V is TRBV4-3; D might be TRBD1 (6 bases). The CDR3 totals 14 residues. Germline lookup yields CDR1 LGHNA and CDR2 YSLEER. V lost 2 bases, J lost 5 bases, and 12 bases lay in between. CDR3 residues: CASSQTRGETEAFF. The CDR3 nucleotides are TGCGCCAGCAGCCAAACGAGGGGGGAAACTGAAGCTTTCTTT.

The chain links TRBV5-4 to TRBJ2-2; the match to TRBD1 covers 8 bases. CDR3 length: 16 amino acids. Germline lookup yields CDR1 SGHNT and CDR2 YYREEE (reference sequence). Losses at the gene ends were 4 bases for V and 4 bases for J; bases not matched to a gene: 9. This CDR3 is CASSLPPGGSTGELFF. The CDR3 DNA reads TGTGCCAGCAGCCTACCGCCAGGGGGCAGCACCGGGGAGCTGTTTTTT.

This clone showed up many times. The chain recombines TRBV28 with TRBJ2-7, with 9 bases that match TRBD2. The V segment lost 4 bases and the J segment 4 bases; nucleotides outside the gene matches: 5. The CDR3 is 14 amino acids. Germline assignment: CDR1 MDHEN and CDR2 SYDVKM. The CDR3 coding sequence is TGTGCCAGCAGTTCTGGCGGGAGGGCTTACGAGCAGTACTTC. Translated, it gives CASSSGGRAYEQYF.

The genes are TRBV5-4 and TRBJ2-7, with a possible D match to TRBD1 (5 bases). There are 19 residues in the CDR3. V was pared by 4 bases and J by 0 bases, with 26 bases between. CDR1 SGHNT and CDR2 YYREEE come from the germline V gene (reference sequence). As DNA, the CDR3 is TGTGCCAGCAGCCCAACTTGGTCACAGGCGGCGACTTCCTCCTACGAGCAGTACTTC. Translated, it gives CASSPTWSQAATSSYEQYF.

The rearrangement links TRBV28 to TRBJ2-3; D is possibly TRBD2 (5 bases). Trimming stripped 6 bases from V and 3 bases from J, with 16 bases between. The CDR3 contains 15 residues. Looked up from germline, CDR1 is MDHEN and CDR2 is SYDVKM. The CDR3 DNA reads TGTGCCAGCAGCTCGAACCCGACTAAGACAGATACGCAGTATTTT. Encoded protein: CASSSNPTKTDTQYF.

This clone occurred once. V is TRBV11-2 and J is TRBJ2-7; 12 bases are a match to TRBD2. After removal of 2 bases from V and 3 bases from J, the junction contained 2 bases not matched to a gene. Germline V gives CDR1 SGHAT, CDR2 FQNNGV. The CDR3 has 15 amino acids. CDR3 loop: CASSLLAGGLYEQYF. CDR3 bases: TGTGCCAGCAGCTTACTAGCGGGAGGGCTCTACGAGCAGTACTTC.

The gene calls are TRBV5-8 and TRBJ2-7; D is undetermined. CDR3 length: 13 residues. Germline CDR1 reads SGHTS; CDR2 reads YDEGEE. Trimming stripped 2 bases from V and 2 bases from J, with 8 bases between. In nucleotides, the CDR3 is TGTGCCAGCAGCTTTCCAGCCGCCTACGAGCAGTACTTC. Translated, it gives CASSFPAAYEQYF.

This sequence joins TRBV27 and TRBJ2-3; possible D gene TRBD2, 5 bases. V lost 6 bases, J lost 3 bases, and 10 bases lay in between. Germline V lookup: CDR1 MNHEY, CDR2 SMNVEV (reference sequence). The CDR3 extends over 13 amino acids. The CDR3 coding sequence is TGTGCCAGCAGCCGAACTAGGACAGATACGCAGTATTTT. This gives the protein CASSRTRTDTQYF.

The chain has TRBV7-8 and TRBJ2-3; D is tentatively TRBD1 or TRBD2 (6 bases each). The CDR3 runs to 17 residues. Germline V CDR1 and CDR2: SGHVS, FQNEAQ. The germline V and J ends were trimmed by 0 bases and 5 bases, with 18 bases remaining between them. The CDR3: CASSLAGAEGTLDTQYF. The CDR3 coding sequence is TGTGCCAGCAGCTTAGCGGGGGCGGAGGGAACTTTAGATACGCAGTATTTT.

The V and J genes are TRBV5-1 and TRBJ2-5; D perhaps matches TRBD1 (6 bases). Germline V gene sequence: CDR1 SGHRS, CDR2 YFSETQ. Between the trimmed V and J ends, which lost 2 bases and 4 bases, there was a span of 21 bases. The CDR3 runs to 17 residues. This CDR3 is CASSFNSGRGRGETQYF. CDR3 in DNA: TGCGCCAGCAGCTTTAATTCGGGCAGGGGCCGGGGAGAGACCCAGTACTTC.

The chain uses TRBV5-1 and TRBJ2-7; TRBD1 is a possible D gene (6 bases). This CDR3 has 13 amino acids. Germline V gene lookup returns CDR1 SGHRS and CDR2 YFSETQ. V lost 6 bases and J lost 5, with 15 bases in between. Written as DNA, the CDR3 is TGCGCCAGCAAGGGGGACCCTGTGGACGAGCAGTACTTC. Its protein is CASKGDPVDEQYF.

The chain joins TRBV2 to TRBJ2-5; D unclear. V was shortened by 7 bases and J by 5 bases, with 8 bases between the two germline ends. Germline assignment: CDR1 SNHLY and CDR2 FYNNEI. The CDR3 loop spans 11 amino acids. CDR3 coding DNA: TGTGCCAGCACTGTCGGGGAGACCCAGTACTTC. This codes for CASTVGETQYF.

The chain is built from TRBV10-3 and TRBJ1-6; D ambiguous. CDR3 length: 13 amino acids. V lost 6 bases and J 9 bases, leaving 12 bases between the germline ends. Germline V lookup: CDR1 ENHRY, CDR2 SYGVKD. Written as DNA, the CDR3 is TGTGCCATCAGGGTCAACGTCGGTTCACCCCTCCACTTT. Its protein product is CAIRVNVGSPLHF.

J is TRBJ2-6 and V is TRBV5-1; D possibly corresponds to TRBD1 (5 bases). V was cut by 2 bases and J by 0 bases, with 18 bases left in between. Germline V CDR1 and CDR2: SGHRS, YFSETQ. The CDR3 runs 19 residues. The DNA of the CDR3 is TGCGCCAGCAGCTTTTGGGTCCTAGGGGATGACTCTGGGGCCAACGTCCTGACTTTC. Translating it yields CASSFWVLGDDSGANVLTF.

This clone has a single count. V usage is TRBV6-5 and J usage is TRBJ1-1; D perhaps matches TRBD1 (6 bases). The germline V gene has CDR1 MNHEY and CDR2 SVGAGI. CDR3 size: 14 residues. V lost 6 bases and J 4 bases, leaving 15 bases between the germline ends. The CDR3 protein is CASSPGVPRTEAFF. CDR3 nucleotides: TGTGCCAGCAGCCCAGGGGTTCCACGCACTGAAGCTTTCTTT.

Only a few counts were recorded for this clone. The chain employs TRBV30 and TRBJ1-1; 9 bases align to TRBD1. The V gene end was trimmed by 5 bases and the J gene end by 4 bases; junction bases not matched to a gene: 5. CDR3 length: 13 residues. Germline CDR1 and CDR2: GTSNPN and SVGIG (reference sequence). In DNA form, the CDR3 reads TGTGCCTGGTACAGGGGGCGCGTCACTGAAGCTTTCTTT. Translation: CAWYRGRVTEAFF.

The V and J genes are TRBV7-2 and TRBJ2-7; 10 nucleotides align to TRBD2. Per the germline V gene, CDR1 is SGHTA and CDR2 is FQGNSA. The V and J ends lost 6 bases and 3 bases, in that order; junction bases with no gene match: 8. This CDR3 is 15 amino acids long. The CDR3 bases are TGTGCCAGCAGGCCTCGACTAGCGGGCGACTACGAGCAGTACTTC. Translation gives CASRPRLAGDYEQYF. Looking up the rest from reference TRBV7-2 and TRBJ2-7 gives the full variable domain: GAGVSQSPSNKVTEKGKDVELRCDPISGHTALYWYRQSLGQGLEFLIYFQGNSAPDKSGLPSDRFSAERTGGSVSTLTIQRTQQEDSAVYLCASRPRLAGDYEQYFGPGTRLTVT.

V gene TRBV13 combines with J gene TRBJ1-1, with D unclear. The CDR3 is 13 amino acids. V was shortened by 7 bases and J by 2 bases, with 11 bases between the two germline ends. The germline V gene has CDR1 PRHDT and CDR2 FYEKMQ (reference sequence). The CDR3 is CASNGGENTEAFF. The CDR3 DNA is TGTGCCAGCAACGGAGGAGAAAACACTGAAGCTTTCTTT.

The chain links TRBV9 to TRBJ2-7, with D unclear. V lost 2 bases to trimming and J lost 0 bases, with 9 bases between them. The CDR3 runs 14 residues. Germline V lookup: CDR1 SGDLS, CDR2 YYNGEE. CDR3 loop: CASSVSSSSYEQYF. CDR3 DNA: TGTGCCAGCAGCGTCTCTTCCAGCTCCTACGAGCAGTACTTC.

CDR3 sequence: CASSIWAGGQDEQFF. In DNA form, the CDR3 reads TGTGCCAGTAGTATTTGGGCAGGGGGCCAGGATGAGCAGTTCTTC. The chain has TRBV19 and TRBJ2-1, with 8 nucleotides matching TRBD1. CDR1 is LNHDA and CDR2 is SQIVND in the germline V gene (reference sequence). The CDR3 loop spans 15 amino acids. V gave up 3 bases and J gave up 8 bases; unmatched junction bases: 9.

The J gene is TRBJ1-4, the V gene TRBV6-1, with TRBD1 matching 9 bases. V lost 6 bases and J lost 5; bases outside the gene matches: 4. Germline assignment: CDR1 MNHNS and CDR2 SASEGT. The CDR3 length is 14 residues. The CDR3 reads CASSSGTGNEKLFF. The CDR3 coding sequence is TGTGCCAGCAGCTCCGGGACAGGGAATGAAAAACTGTTTTTT.

This clone appeared a few times. V gene TRBV6-1 combines with J gene TRBJ1-5; tentative D call: TRBD1 (5 bases). Germline lookup yields CDR1 MNHNS and CDR2 SASEGT. Deletions cut 4 bases from V and 6 bases from J, with 13 bases between. The CDR3 totals 14 residues. The chain's CDR3 is CASSGGGMAQPQHF. The DNA for the CDR3 is TGTGCCAGCAGTGGGGGGGGTATGGCTCAGCCCCAGCATTTT.

In its sample, this clone was seen once. J is TRBJ2-1 and V is TRBV27; 9 bases are a match to TRBD1. The CDR3 sequence is 16 residues long. Trimming at V came to 5 bases and at J to 8 bases, leaving 13 bases not matched to a gene. Germline lookup yields CDR1 MNHEY and CDR2 SMNVEV (reference sequence). The CDR3 sequence: CASSTARGQGLHEQFF. CDR3 sequence (DNA): TGTGCCAGCAGTACGGCCCGGGGACAGGGTCTTCATGAGCAGTTCTTC.

The rearrangement uses TRBV19 and TRBJ2-4, with 8 nucleotides matching TRBD1. Trimming cost V 9 bases and J 8 bases; bases outside gene matches: 21. Germline CDR1 and CDR2: LNHDA and SQIVND (reference sequence). This CDR3 comprises 17 residues. CDR3 in amino acids: CARNSKDRVLIWDIQYF. The DNA of the CDR3 is TGTGCCAGGAATTCAAAGGACAGGGTGCTCATCTGGGACATTCAGTACTTC.